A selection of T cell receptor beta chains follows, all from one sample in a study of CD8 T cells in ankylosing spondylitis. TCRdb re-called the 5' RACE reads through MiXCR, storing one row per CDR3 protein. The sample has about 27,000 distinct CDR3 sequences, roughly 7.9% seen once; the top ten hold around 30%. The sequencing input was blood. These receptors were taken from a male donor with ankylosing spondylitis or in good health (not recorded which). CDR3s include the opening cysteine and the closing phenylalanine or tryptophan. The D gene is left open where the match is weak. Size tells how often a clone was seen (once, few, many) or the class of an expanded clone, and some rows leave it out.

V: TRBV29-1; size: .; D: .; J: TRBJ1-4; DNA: TGCAGCCTCATAGAGAATGAAAAACTGTTTTTT; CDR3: CSLIENEKLFF
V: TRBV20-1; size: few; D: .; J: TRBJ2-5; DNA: TGCAGTGCTAGCCCAGGGGCAGAGACCCAGTACTTC; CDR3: CSASPGAETQYF
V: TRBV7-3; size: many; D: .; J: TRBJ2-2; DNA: TGTGCCAGCAGCCCGGCGAACGCGAACACCGGGGAGCTGTTTTTT; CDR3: CASSPANANTGELFF
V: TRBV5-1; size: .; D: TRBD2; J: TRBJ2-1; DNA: TGCGCCAGCAGCTTGCAGCGGGGGGGCCTCGGTGAGCAGTTCTTC; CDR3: CASSLQRGGLGEQFF
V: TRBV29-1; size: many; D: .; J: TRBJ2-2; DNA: TGCAGCGCCCAACCGACAGTTTGGACCGGGGAGCTGTTTTTT; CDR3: CSAQPTVWTGELFF
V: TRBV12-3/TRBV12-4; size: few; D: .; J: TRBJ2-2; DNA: TGTGCCAGCAAAGCAAGTGGGGGACCGTACACCGGGGAGCTGTTTTTT; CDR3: CASKASGGPYTGELFF
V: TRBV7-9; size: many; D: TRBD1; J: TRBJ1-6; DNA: TGTGCCAGCACCAAGGACAGGGTGGGCTCACCCCTCCACTTT; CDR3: CASTKDRVGSPLHF
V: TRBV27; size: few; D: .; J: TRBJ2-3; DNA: TGTGCCAGCAGTTTATCTCCAGGGGCCTTCACAGATACGCAGTATTTT; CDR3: CASSLSPGAFTDTQYF
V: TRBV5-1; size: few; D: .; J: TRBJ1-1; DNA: TGCGCCAGCAAGGTGATCCCTGAAGCTTTCTTT; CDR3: CASKVIPEAFF
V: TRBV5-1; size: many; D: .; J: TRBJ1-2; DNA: TGCGCCAGCCTAGGGTCCTATGGCTACACCTTC; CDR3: CASLGSYGYTF
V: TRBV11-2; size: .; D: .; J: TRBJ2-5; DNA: TGTGCCAGCCCAGGGCAGGTTGACCAAGAGACCCAGTACTTC; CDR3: CASPGQVDQETQYF
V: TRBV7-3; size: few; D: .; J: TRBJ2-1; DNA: TGTGCCAGCAGCTTAAGGCCTAGCTCCTACAATGAGCAGTTCTTC; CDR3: CASSLRPSSYNEQFF
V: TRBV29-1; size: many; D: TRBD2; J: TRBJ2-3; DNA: TGCAGCGCCACCGGGGGGTCTAGAGATACGCAGTATTTT; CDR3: CSATGGSRDTQYF
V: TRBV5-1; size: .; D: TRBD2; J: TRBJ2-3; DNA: TGCGCCAGCAGCTTGGATGGGACTAGCGGACGCACAGATACGCAGTATTTT; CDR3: CASSLDGTSGRTDTQYF
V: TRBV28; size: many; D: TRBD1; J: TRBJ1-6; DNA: TGTGCCAGCAGTTTATTAAAACAGGGGAATTCACCCCTCCACTTT; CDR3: CASSLLKQGNSPLHF
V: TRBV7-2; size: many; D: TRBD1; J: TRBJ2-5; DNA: TGTGCCAGCAGTCCAGGGGGCGCAGAGACCCAGTACTTC; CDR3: CASSPGGAETQYF